This T cell receptor beta chain was documented in a study of shared clonotypes between healthy human individuals. Looking at the study overall: Each donor's CD8 memory used one plate, CD8 naive two, each CD4 subset three. Findings and caveats of the study: In a few donors, approximately 5% of naive CD4 clonotypes appeared in common.

This clone was counted between two and nine times. Its antigen is not known. Naive-designated CD8 cells lacked CD45RO, were positively enriched for CCR7, and omitted terminally differentiated effector memory CD45RA+ cells. Nashville, Tennessee was home to all donors, each a Caucasian adult. CDR3 length: 11 residues. Germline values: CDR1 MNHNY, CDR2 SVGAGI (reference sequence). Deletions cut 6 bases from V and 16 bases from J, with 16 bases between. Replicate sorted-subset PCRs were loaded with roughly 190 ng DNA, about 31,000 T cell genomes. Here immunoSEQ multiplex PCR was the method, and the copy in TCRdb shows in-frame clones only, minus some. The sample consists of roughly 590,000 clones, 95% to 96% of them appearing once.

Sequencing used naive CD8+ T cells sorted from blood. The rearrangement joins TRBV6-6 to TRBJ1-5; D unclear. The TCR comes from a woman aged 25 to 39 in good health. CDR3 nucleotide sequence: TGTGCCAGCAGACTCGGACGATACTATCATTTT. The encoded protein is CASRLGRYYHF.